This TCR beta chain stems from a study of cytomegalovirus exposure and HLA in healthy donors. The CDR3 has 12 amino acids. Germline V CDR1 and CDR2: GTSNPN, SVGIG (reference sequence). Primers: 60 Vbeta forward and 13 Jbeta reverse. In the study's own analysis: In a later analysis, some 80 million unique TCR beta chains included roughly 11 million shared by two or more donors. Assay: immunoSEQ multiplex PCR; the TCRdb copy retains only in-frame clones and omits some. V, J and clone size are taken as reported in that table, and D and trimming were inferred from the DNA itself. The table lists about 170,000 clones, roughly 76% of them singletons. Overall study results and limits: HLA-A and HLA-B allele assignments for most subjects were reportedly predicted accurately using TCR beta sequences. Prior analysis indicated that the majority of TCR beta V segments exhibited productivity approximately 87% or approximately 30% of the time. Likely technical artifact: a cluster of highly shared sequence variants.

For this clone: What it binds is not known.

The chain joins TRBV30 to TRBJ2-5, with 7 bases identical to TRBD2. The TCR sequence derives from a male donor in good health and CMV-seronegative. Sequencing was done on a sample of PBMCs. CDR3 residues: CAGTGGKETQYF. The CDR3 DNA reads TGTGCTGGGACGGGGGGAAAAGAGACCCAGTACTTC.